Each of the 17 T cell receptor beta chains below was sequenced from the same sample in a study of blood T cell repertoires in COVID-19. TCRdb's copy holds only in-frame clones and misses some; the assay was immunoSEQ multiplex PCR. The table shows 210,000 or so clones, with more than 70% occurring only once. Input material: peripheral blood. The receptors shown here come from a woman in her sixties with acute or convalescent COVID-19.

A single count supports this clone. This rearrangement joins TRBV3-1 (or the pseudogene TRBV3-2) to TRBJ1-1; 8 nucleotides match TRBD1. This CDR3 is built from 18 residues. From germline, CDR1 is LGHDT and CDR2 YNNKEL (reference sequence). The ends lost 2 bases at V and 2 bases at J; junction bases unmatched: 13. The CDR3 region is CASSQSRGRVVQNTEAFF. The CDR3 nucleotides are TGTGCCAGCAGCCAAAGCAGGGGGCGCGTAGTCCAAAACACTGAAGCTTTCTTT.

CDR3 region: CASSNTLDHYISGDGETQYF. As DNA, the CDR3 is TGTGCCAGCAGCAATACTCTGGACCATTACATTTCGGGAGACGGGGAGACCCAGTACTTC. J is TRBJ2-5 and V is TRBV21-1; TRBD2, as called in the table, went unchecked against the DNA. TRBV21-1 is reported as a pseudogene. The CDR3 covers 20 residues.

The chain employs TRBV6-5 and TRBJ1-1; perhaps TRBD1 as D (5 bases). V was cut by 1 base and J by 0 bases, with 12 bases left in between. This CDR3 contains 16 residues. Germline CDR1 MNHEY, CDR2 SVGAGI. The DNA of the CDR3 is TGTGCCAGCAGTTACTACGGGGGGGGGATGAACACTGAAGCTTTCTTT. Translating it yields CASSYYGGGMNTEAFF.

The CDR3 nucleotides are TGCGCCAGCAGTGAGTCGCGACAGGGGAGCACTGAAGCTTTCTTT. Amino acid sequence: CASSESRQGSTEAFF. V gene TRBV10-1 combines with J gene TRBJ1-1; 8 positions agree with TRBD1. Germline CDR1 and CDR2: WNHNN and SYGVQD (reference sequence). This CDR3 contains 15 residues. The trim removed 0 bases at V and 4 bases at J, leaving 4 bases unmatched.

Here the CDR3 reads CASTRGGGKTQYF. In DNA, the CDR3 is TGTGCCAGCACCCGCGGCGGGGGAAAGACCCAGTACTTC. The chain joins TRBV9 to TRBJ2-5, with 7 bases that match TRBD2. Germline CDR1 SGDLS, CDR2 YYNGEE. With V trimmed by 6 bases and J by 6 bases, 8 bases remained unmatched. This CDR3 comprises 13 residues.

With respect to this clone: The sample has other DNA sequences that encode this CDR3 too. This chain links TRBV18 with TRBJ2-1; 15 bases map to TRBD2. Germline V gives CDR1 KGHSH, CDR2 LQKENI. Losses at the gene ends were 0 bases for V and 6 bases for J; bases not matched to a gene: 0. The CDR3 length is 16 residues. CDR3 nucleotides: TGTGCCAGCTCACCACCGGGACTAGCGGGGGGCAATGAGCAGTTCTTC. It translates to CASSPPGLAGGNEQFF.

This chain uses TRBV7-8 with TRBJ2-3, with a possible D match to TRBD2 (5 bases). The CDR3 sequence is 15 residues long. The V gene lost 3 bases and the J gene lost 0 bases, with 10 bases spanning the gap. Per germline, CDR1 SGHVS and CDR2 FQNEAQ. This CDR3 reads CASSFTRTSTDTQYF. The CDR3 DNA reads as TGTGCCAGCAGCTTCACGAGGACTAGCACAGATACGCAGTATTTT.

The DNA for the CDR3 is TGTGCCAGCAGCCCCACGGACAGGGTGTGGCCTAACTATGGCTACACCTTC. It specifies CASSPTDRVWPNYGYTF. The genes are TRBV9 and TRBJ1-2; the match to TRBD1 covers 8 bases. The V gene's germline CDR1 is SGDLS and CDR2 YYNGEE. V dropped 4 bases and J dropped 0; count of bases not matched to a gene: 11. CDR3 length: 17 residues.

This rearrangement joins TRBV6-5 to TRBJ1-2, with D tentatively TRBD1 (5 bases). CDR1 MNHEY and CDR2 SVGAGI come from the germline V gene. Trimming took 6 bases from V and 0 from J, leaving 11 bases between them. The CDR3 is made up of 14 amino acids. CDR3 DNA: TGTGCCAGCAGACGACAGCCAGCTAACTATGGCTACACCTTC. It specifies CASRRQPANYGYTF.

V gene TRBV27 combines with J gene TRBJ2-7, with 7 bases fitting TRBD1. From germline, CDR1 is MNHEY and CDR2 SMNVEV (reference sequence). The CDR3 loop spans 22 amino acids. V was clipped by 0 bases and J by 3 bases; unmatched bases: 26. This CDR3 reads CASSLSVGFTGTVLGSVYEQYF. The CDR3 nucleotides are TGTGCCAGCAGTTTATCCGTGGGATTTACTGGGACAGTCCTAGGATCGGTCTACGAGCAGTACTTC.

V usage is TRBV7-9 and J usage is TRBJ1-4; 9 bases fit TRBD1. Germline V gives CDR1 SEHNR, CDR2 FQNEAQ (reference sequence). The ends lost 3 bases at V and 7 bases at J; junction bases unmatched: 6. The CDR3 loop spans 15 amino acids. CDR3 region: CASSFTGGISEKLFF. The CDR3 nucleotides read TGTGCCAGCAGCTTCACAGGGGGCATAAGTGAAAAACTGTTTTTT.

The chain couples TRBV6-1 to TRBJ2-2; 8 nucleotides match TRBD1. Per the germline V gene, CDR1 is MNHNS and CDR2 is SASEGT. The CDR3 is 17 residues long. Trimming took 4 bases from V and 6 from J; bases not matched to a gene: 13. CDR3: CASSGYGAGGGSGELFF. The DNA of the CDR3 is TGTGCCAGCAGTGGTTACGGGGCAGGGGGCGGTTCCGGGGAGCTGTTTTTT.

The gene calls are TRBV4-3 and TRBJ2-6; TRBD1 aligns across 7 bases. This CDR3 region has 19 residues. V lost 2 bases and J lost 4; bases outside the gene matches: 14. CDR1 and CDR2 from the germline V gene are LGHNA and YSLEER. The CDR3 DNA is TGCGCCAGCAGCCAATTTGGGACAGATTATCTGGCGGGGGCCAACGTCCTGACTTTC. This gives the protein CASSQFGTDYLAGANVLTF.

The chain couples TRBV18 to TRBJ1-3, with D uncertain. The germline CDR1 and CDR2 sequences are KGHSH and LQKENI. V was trimmed by 5 bases and J by 7 bases, leaving 6 bases between them. This CDR3 region has 11 residues. The CDR3 protein is CASSEENTIYF. The CDR3 DNA is TGTGCCAGCTCAGAGGAGAACACCATATATTTT. The full variable domain, with the rest looked up from reference TRBV18 and TRBJ1-3, is NAGVMQNPRHLVRRRGQEARLRCSPMKGHSHVYWYRQLPEEGLKFMVYLQKENIIDESGMPKERFSAEFPKEGPSILRIQQVVRGDSAAYFCASSEENTIYFGEGSWLTVV.

J is TRBJ2-7 and V is TRBV27; D is possibly TRBD1 (5 bases). The CDR3 spans 14 residues. CDR1 MNHEY and CDR2 SMNVEV come from the germline V gene (reference sequence). The V gene lost 0 bases and the J gene lost 6 bases, with 12 bases spanning the gap. CDR3 amino acids: CASSLSGVIAEQYF. DNA for the CDR3: TGTGCCAGCAGTTTATCAGGGGTTATTGCCGAGCAGTACTTC.

The chain links TRBV10-3 to TRBJ2-1; TRBD2 might be the D (5 bases). There are 15 residues in the CDR3. Trimming took off 3 bases at V and 2 bases at J, with 11 bases between the two ends. CDR1 is ENHRY, CDR2 SYGVKD, per germline. The CDR3 sequence is CAISDGGGAYNEQFF. CDR3 nucleotides: TGTGCCATCAGTGACGGAGGTGGGGCCTACAATGAGCAGTTCTTC.

The chain carries TRBV19 and TRBJ2-6, with D perhaps matching TRBD2 (6 bases). Germline loops: CDR1 LNHDA, CDR2 SQIVND (reference sequence). The CDR3 is made up of 15 amino acids. Deletions cut 3 bases from V and 1 base from J, with 7 bases between. CDR3 region: CASSMAGSGANVLTF. CDR3 in DNA: TGTGCCAGTAGTATGGCGGGATCTGGGGCCAACGTCCTGACTTTC.